This T cell receptor (beta chain) emerged from a study of CD8+CD57+ T cells in acquired aplastic anemia. Study information: Isolated CD4+ and CD8+ cells, once sorted, yielded DNA averaging around 2.9 ug. The average read count for CD4+ cells in healthy donors was around 10 million. Study conclusions and caveats: Patients and controls shared under 35 CD8+ CDR3 sequences, which appeared highly expressed in patients and within their immunodominant clones.

Concerning this clonotype itself: Antigen: not known. The junction and the germline gene differ at one end; a read error may be behind it.

The CDR3 extends over 15 amino acids. The germline V gene has CDR1 MNHEY and CDR2 SVGEGT. The study profiled TCR beta VDJ and CDR3 using genomic DNA as template. Each CDR3 protein gets one entry after TCRdb re-called the reads with MiXCR. Counted here are more than 150,000 distinct CDR3 sequences, approximately 46% occurring once; the ten biggest clones make up 2.5% to 3.5%. The J gene is TRBJ2-1, the V gene TRBV6-2 or TRBV6-3, with a possible D match to TRBD2 (6 bases). The material sequenced was sorted CD4+, CD8+, or CD8+CD57+ T cells (not recorded which) from PBMCs. This receptor was taken from a human donor in good health. CDR3 DNA: TGTACCAGCGCGTTGGCGGGAACCCTCTACAATGAGCAGTTCTTC. This gives the protein CTSALAGTLYNEQFF.